This T cell receptor beta chain stems from a study of shared clonotypes between healthy human individuals (dated by TCRdb to the early 2020s). Study-wide context: Two women and a few men aged 18 to 49 years were included in the cohort. For each donor, three plates each were used for CD4 naive and CD4 memory, two plates were used for CD8 naive, and one plate was used for CD8 memory. To estimate repertoire size and how much clonotypes are shared between individuals, the study performed deep sequencing of blood TCR repertoires from roughly five healthy adults. Different laboratories and diverse techniques were used to prepare libraries and sequence TCR repertoires, to increase sequencing depth and limit assay-specific biases. Each donor's leukapheresis produced roughly between about 0.9 and 9.5 billion PBMCs.

For this clone: This clone's antigen is unknown. There are no base qualities to consult, and no much larger clone falls within one base.

Healthy HIV-negative adults with no recently reported acute infections or vaccinations were included as donors. Every donor was a Caucasian adult living in Nashville, Tennessee, USA. CD4+ T cells were enriched by magnetic negative selection; naive cells were then positively selected on CD45RA, and the negative fraction formed the memory subset. Blood was obtained by leukapheresis, after which PBMCs were separated by Ficoll-Histopaque density gradient centrifugation and cryopreserved in liquid nitrogen vapor phase. Purity and quantity of every magnetically sorted T cell population were checked by analytical flow cytometry. Genomic DNA was isolated from every sorted fraction and measured by UV absorbance on a Nanodrop 2000c. Using the deep immunoSEQ assay, TCR CDR3 regions were amplified from genomic DNA by multiplex PCR. Genomic DNA extracted from each cell subset was distributed evenly over all wells of several immunoSEQ 96-well plates, and each plate served as one replicate. For sorted subsets, each replicate PCR was loaded with 200 ng genomic DNA, equivalent to some 27,000 T cell genomes. The purified libraries were quantified using a Qubit 3.0 fluorometer, sized with a Bioanalyzer 2100, and then quantified again using the KAPA Library Quantification kit. Every immunoSEQ 96-well plate was sequenced on a dedicated single-read 150-cycle Illumina NextSeq 550 flow cell. The study's own analysis went as follows. Because the immunoSEQ output included only junctional sequences and no quality scores, the filtering could not be the same as the filtering used for full-length reads. To assign V/J genes and CDR3, sequences were annotated against IMGT germline references using PyIR, a Python wrapper for IgBLAST v1.9. Reads with weak V/J assignments (E-value above 1e-6), missing CDR3, stop codons, out-of-frame junctions, or ambiguous translated residues were removed. V3J clonotypes were defined as sequences sharing an identical inferred V gene, J gene, and CDR3 amino acid sequence. The percentage overlap between two repertoires was calculated by dividing the number of shared unique clonotypes by the size of the smaller repertoire. Richness of each repertoire was evaluated using RTK rarefaction, the Chao1 estimator, and Recon v2.1 estimates of unobserved clonotypes. Generation probabilities for all TCRbeta clonotypes obtained by the gDNA method from a handful of donors were computed using OLGA. The immuneACCESS repertoire file appears here via TCRdb, limited to in-frame rearrangements. These files lack a portion of the clones; in checked studies, under half of the deficit traces to unresolved V genes, and the cause of the others is not known. V and J calls and clone size are as listed in that table; D and trimming were resolved from the DNA. Across this sample there are approximately 940,000 clones, with around three quarters seen only once. The ten largest make up roughly 1.5% of the sample.

V loses 4 bases at its end and J loses 2 bases; junction bases beyond the gene matches: 5. From its cysteine to its phenylalanine, the CDR3 spans 16 amino acids. The sequence is cut down to CDR3 DNA, 48 bases in frame from base 1. The germline V gene yields MGHRA for CDR1 and YSYEKL for CDR2. Overall study results and their limits: Because the study included a small number of donors, the genetic and exposure-history diversity represented was limited. Pairwise subsampling indicated that sequencing depth was expected to affect the degree of clonotype sharing among donors. Sampling was limited to blood, and TCR repertoires in tissue likely differ from TCR repertoires in blood. Incomplete sequencing was indicated by rarefaction of sorted-subset datasets, despite the large sequencing depth. Larger estimated clonotype richness was generally found for naive subsets than for memory subsets. About 5% of naive CD4, around 3.6% of naive CD8, roughly 2.4% of memory CD4, and about 0.4% of memory CD8 clonotypes were shared across four donors. Higher generation probabilities were observed for clonotypes shared by all four sorted-subset donors than for non-shared clonotypes.

The chain was built from TRBV4-1 and TRBJ2-1, and TRBD2 matches 10 of the central bases. Sequencing was carried out using memory CD4+ T cells sorted from blood. In light of the paper, this sample's cell subset or site label describes: CD45RA-negative fraction. The sequence was obtained from a man aged 18 to 29 in good health. The CDR3 loop reads CASSPGSGRTYNEQFF. The sequenced DNA is TGCGCCAGCAGCCCCGGTAGCGGGAGGACCTACAATGAGCAGTTCTTC.